The 20 T cell receptor beta chains in this list originate from one sample, sequenced in a study of shared clonotypes between healthy human individuals. Libraries were prepared by immunoSEQ multiplex PCR; TCRdb keeps only in-frame clonotypes and omits some of them. The repertoire holds about 1 million clones, 65% to 75% seen once, with about 1.5% in the top ten. Sequenced material: memory CD4+ T cells sorted from blood. Subset in this sample: CD45RA-negative fraction. These receptor sequences come from a man aged 18 to 35 in good health.

This chain uses TRBV5-6 with TRBJ2-3; 14 bases match TRBD2. Germline V gene sequence: CDR1 SGHDT, CDR2 YYEEEE. J was trimmed by 6 bases and V by 4 bases; bases with no gene match: 10. The CDR3 runs to 17 residues. This chain's CDR3 is CASSAQQGLAGADTQYF. CDR3 bases: TGTGCCAGCAGCGCTCAGCAGGGACTAGCGGGAGCCGATACGCAGTATTTT.

Comments on this clone: Since a far larger clone is one base different, this is likely a read error. The gene calls are TRBV4-3 and TRBJ1-4, with a possible D match to TRBD1 (5 bases). Germline V gene lookup returns CDR1 LGHNA and CDR2 YSLEER. The CDR3 is made up of 15 amino acids. This chain's CDR3 is CVSSRNRQANEKLFF. CDR3 bases: TGCGTCAGCAGCCGAAACAGGCAGGCTAATGAAAAACTGTTTTTT.

This chain joins TRBV30 and TRBJ1-3; a possible D gene is TRBD1 (5 bases). This CDR3 has 15 amino acids. Germline values: CDR1 GTSNPN, CDR2 SVGIG (reference sequence). Trimming took 4 bases from V and 2 from J, leaving 15 bases between them. CDR3 DNA sequence: TGTGCCTGGATCGCGAGCAGGGCCCCTGGAAACACCATATATTTT. Its protein product is CAWIASRAPGNTIYF.

The rearrangement links TRBV6-5 to TRBJ1-3; D call uncertain. This CDR3 is built from 15 residues. Germline V gene lookup returns CDR1 MNHEY and CDR2 SVGAGI. Trimming pared 6 bases from V and 0 bases from J, leaving 12 bases between. In DNA, the CDR3 is TGTGCCAGCAGGTCGGACGGAATCTCTGGAAACACCATATATTTT. Amino acids: CASRSDGISGNTIYF.

This chain joins TRBV6-1 and TRBJ1-6, with D perhaps TRBD1 (6 bases). This CDR3 has 16 residues. Trimming took off 4 bases at V and 1 base at J, with 11 bases between the two ends. Per the germline V gene, CDR1 is MNHNS and CDR2 is SASEGT. In DNA form, the CDR3 reads TGTGCCAGCAGTGGACAACAGGGTTCCTATAATTCACCCCTCCACTTT. The encoded protein is CASSGQQGSYNSPLHF.

The chain recombines TRBV4-3 with TRBJ1-5, with D perhaps matching TRBD1 (5 bases). The V end was cut by 4 bases, the J end by 6 bases, with 19 bases between. The germline CDR1 and CDR2 sequences are LGHNA and YSLEER. The CDR3 is made up of 16 amino acids. The CDR3: CASSPNFEGARQPQHF. As DNA, the CDR3 is TGCGCCAGCAGCCCCAACTTTGAAGGGGCCCGTCAGCCCCAGCATTTT.

This clone was seen just once. V usage is TRBV7-2 and J usage is TRBJ2-1; 8 bases are a match to TRBD2. Germline trimming cut 1 base from V and 0 bases from J; bases unmatched to any gene: 5. The CDR3 contains 17 residues. Germline lookup yields CDR1 SGHTA and CDR2 FQGNSA. CDR3 amino acids: CASSLVGGRSSYNEQFF. The DNA of the CDR3 is TGTGCCAGCAGCTTAGTCGGCGGGAGGAGCTCCTACAATGAGCAGTTCTTC.

The V and J genes are TRBV30 and TRBJ2-1, with D possibly matching TRBD2 (6 bases). This CDR3 is built from 13 residues. From germline, CDR1 is GTSNPN and CDR2 SVGIG (reference sequence). Trimming pared 0 bases from V and 4 bases from J, leaving 7 bases between. CDR3 coding DNA: TGTGCCTGGAGTGTAGGAGGGTACAATGAGCAGTTCTTC. Protein: CAWSVGGYNEQFF.

Worth noting for this clone: This CDR3 is also generated by other DNA sequences in the sample. The chain combines TRBV6-5 with TRBJ1-1; D may be TRBD1 (5 bases). The CDR3 totals 12 residues. V gave up 5 bases and J gave up 3 bases, with 7 bases separating them. CDR1 MNHEY and CDR2 SVGAGI come from the germline V gene. The CDR3 here is CASSRGDTEAFF. CDR3 nucleotide sequence: TGTGCCAGCAGTAGAGGGGACACTGAAGCTTTCTTT.

The chain is built from TRBV30 and TRBJ2-3; a possible D gene is TRBD1 (5 bases). CDR1 is GTSNPN, CDR2 SVGIG, per germline (reference sequence). This CDR3 contains 15 residues. V lost 2 bases and J lost 3, with 15 bases in between. CDR3 sequence reads: CAWSKVAGKTDTQYF. The CDR3, as DNA: TGTGCCTGGAGTAAGGTCGCAGGGAAAACAGATACGCAGTATTTT.

The chain is built from TRBV5-1 and TRBJ2-6; D remains unclear. In germline, CDR1 is SGHRS, CDR2 YFSETQ. V was pared by 7 bases and J by 1 base, with 9 bases between. There are 14 residues in the CDR3. CDR3: CASRPGSGANVLTF. CDR3 nucleotide sequence: TGCGCCAGCCGCCCAGGTTCTGGGGCCAACGTCCTGACTTTC.

V and J are TRBV30 and TRBJ1-3, with D perhaps matching TRBD1 (5 bases). This CDR3 has 13 residues. CDR1 GTSNPN and CDR2 SVGIG come from the germline V gene (reference sequence). Trimming pared 4 bases from V and 4 bases from J, leaving 11 bases between. CDR3 in DNA: TGTGCCTGGAACCAGGGTACCGGAAACACCATATATTTT. Residues: CAWNQGTGNTIYF.

V is TRBV2 and J is TRBJ2-5, with D perhaps matching TRBD1 or TRBD2 (5 bases each). The germline V gene has CDR1 SNHLY and CDR2 FYNNEI. This CDR3 spans 13 amino acids. The V end was cut by 1 base, the J end by 9 bases, with 12 bases between. CDR3 residues: CASSEVRLGAQYF. CDR3 sequence (DNA): TGTGCCAGCAGTGAAGTTCGTCTGGGGGCCCAGTACTTC.

This clone was counted once. The chain carries TRBV5-1 and TRBJ1-6; 7 bases agree with TRBD1. Germline V gene sequence: CDR1 SGHRS, CDR2 YFSETQ. The CDR3 is 17 residues long. The V and J ends lost 4 bases and 0 bases, in that order; junction bases with no gene match: 7. CDR3 sequence (DNA): TGCGCCAGCAGCAAGGGACAGCCGCCCTCCTATAATTCACCCCTCCACTTT. Translating gives CASSKGQPPSYNSPLHF. Full variable domain (remainder filled in from reference TRBV5-1 and TRBJ1-6): KAGVTQTPRYLIKTRGQQVTLSCSPISGHRSVSWYQQTPGQGLQFLFEYFSETQRNKGNFPGRFSGRQFSNSRSEMNVSTLELGDSALYLCASSKGQPPSYNSPLHFGNGTRLTVT.

CDR3 sequence: CASSRLKGYEQYF. Here the CDR3 DNA reads TGTGCCAGCAGTCGACTGAAAGGATACGAGCAGTACTTC. The chain couples TRBV6-1 to TRBJ2-7; D gene ambiguous. Germline CDR1 is MNHNS and CDR2 is SASEGT. This CDR3 is built from 13 residues. Trimming cost V 5 bases and J 4 bases, with 12 bases left between them.

The chain uses TRBV6-5 and TRBJ2-1; 7 bases are a match to TRBD1. This CDR3 has 16 amino acids. Germline lookup yields CDR1 MNHEY and CDR2 SVGAGI. V gave up 6 bases and J gave up 3 bases; unmatched junction bases: 11. The CDR3 protein is CASSYLGQAIYNEQFF. The DNA for the CDR3 is TGTGCCAGCAGCTACCTCGGACAGGCGATCTACAATGAGCAGTTCTTC.

Concerning this clone: This same CDR3 is encoded by further DNA sequences in the sample. V gene TRBV6-5 combines with J gene TRBJ2-5, with a possible D match to TRBD1 (6 bases). Germline lookup yields CDR1 MNHEY and CDR2 SVGAGI. The CDR3 contains 14 residues. Trimming pared 0 bases from V and 4 bases from J, leaving 9 bases between. Here the CDR3 DNA reads TGTGCCAGCAGTTACTCGACAGGCCGAGAGACCCAGTACTTC. This encodes CASSYSTGRETQYF.

The chain uses TRBV28 and TRBJ2-7; TRBD1 aligns across 7 bases. V shed 5 bases, J shed 3 bases, and the junction held 10 bases outside the gene matches. CDR3 size: 15 residues. Germline-derived CDR1 and CDR2 are MDHEN and SYDVKM. CDR3 protein: CASSPTGTANYEQYF. The CDR3 DNA reads TGTGCCAGCAGTCCCACCGGGACAGCAAACTACGAGCAGTACTTC.

This clone was seen a handful of times. V usage is TRBV5-1 and J usage is TRBJ2-5; D is undetermined. The V end lost 4 bases, the J end lost 2 bases, and 15 bases lay between the germline ends. Germline V gene lookup returns CDR1 SGHRS and CDR2 YFSETQ. There are 15 residues in the CDR3. The CDR3 nucleotides read TGCGCCAGCAGCCCCTCAGTGGGCCTACAAGAGACCCAGTACTTC. Amino acid sequence: CASSPSVGLQETQYF.

V usage is TRBV7-2 and J usage is TRBJ2-7; D is uncertain. Trimming took 1 base from V and 1 from J, leaving 8 bases between them. Germline values: CDR1 SGHTA, CDR2 FQGNSA. The CDR3 spans 14 residues. The CDR3 nucleotides read TGTGCCAGCAGCTTAGGGGCCAATTCCTACGAGCAGTACTTC. Amino acid sequence: CASSLGANSYEQYF. Full variable domain (rest looked up from reference TRBV7-2 and TRBJ2-7): GAGVSQSPSNKVTEKGKDVELRCDPISGHTALYWYRQSLGQGLEFLIYFQGNSAPDKSGLPSDRFSAERTGGSVSTLTIQRTQQEDSAVYLCASSLGANSYEQYFGPGTRLTVT.